Below, 10 T cell receptor beta chains from the same sample are listed, as sequenced in a study of cytotoxic CD8 clonotypes in ibrutinib-treated CLL. Sequencing used immunoSEQ multiplex PCR; TCRdb keeps in-frame clones, though not all of them. The sample records approximately 45,000 clones, just over 65% being singletons. The sample was PBMCs, taken after 24 months of ibrutinib treatment. The receptors derive from a human donor with chronic lymphocytic leukemia.

The chain joins TRBV19 to TRBJ2-7, with 7 bases identical to TRBD1. V gave up 2 bases and J gave up 0 bases; unmatched junction bases: 4. The CDR3 is 15 amino acids. CDR1 and CDR2 from the germline V gene are LNHDA and SQIVND (reference sequence). CDR3 in amino acids: CASSIKQGPSYEQYF. The DNA of the CDR3 is TGTGCCAGTAGTATAAAACAGGGGCCCTCCTACGAGCAGTACTTC. Combining the CDR3 with reference TRBV19 and TRBJ2-7 gives the whole variable domain DGGITQSPKYLFRKEGQNVTLSCEQNLNHDAMYWYRQDPGQGLRLIYYSQIVNDFQKGDIAEGYSVSREKKESFPLTVTSAQKNPTAFYLCASSIKQGPSYEQYFGPGTRLTVT.

The chain employs TRBV6-1 and TRBJ2-7; TRBD2 matches 7 bases. J was trimmed by 3 bases and V by 1 base; bases with no gene match: 6. This CDR3 comprises 15 residues. The germline CDR1 and CDR2 sequences are MNHNS and SASEGT. CDR3 in amino acids: CASSEGVREDYEQYF. Written as DNA, the CDR3 is TGTGCCAGCAGTGAAGGAGTCCGGGAGGACTACGAGCAGTACTTC.

This chain connects TRBV4-2 to TRBJ2-7; D ambiguous. The CDR3 consists of 19 residues. In germline, CDR1 is LGHNA, CDR2 YNFKEQ. V dropped 0 bases and J dropped 3 bases, with 24 bases sitting between them. The CDR3 loop is CASSQDINPKTIGHYEQYF. The CDR3 DNA is TGTGCCAGCAGCCAAGATATAAACCCTAAAACTATAGGCCACTACGAGCAGTACTTC.

The CDR3 region is CASSVEGQGPDEQYF. Here the CDR3 DNA reads TGTGCCAGCAGCGTAGAGGGACAGGGGCCGGACGAGCAGTACTTC. The V call is TRBV9, the J call TRBJ2-7, with TRBD1 matching over 10 bases. The CDR3 totals 15 residues. Germline CDR1 reads SGDLS; CDR2 reads YYNGEE. Trimming cost V 0 bases and J 5 bases; bases outside gene matches: 5.

V and J are TRBV6-6 and TRBJ1-1; tentatively, D is TRBD1 (5 bases). From germline, CDR1 is MNHNY and CDR2 SVGAGI (reference sequence). The V end was cut by 1 base, the J end by 7 bases, with 10 bases between. This CDR3 is 13 amino acids long. The CDR3 DNA is TGTGCCAGCAGTTACTGGGGGGTTGGTGAAGCTTTCTTT. Protein: CASSYWGVGEAFF.

This sequence joins TRBV30 and TRBJ2-7; D unclear. Germline V lookup: CDR1 GTSNPN, CDR2 SVGIG (reference sequence). Deletions cut 3 bases from V and 3 bases from J, with 12 bases between. The CDR3 length is 13 residues. The CDR3 here is CAWSPGKLYEQYF. For the CDR3, the DNA is TGTGCCTGGAGCCCAGGAAAACTCTACGAGCAGTACTTC. Full variable domain (outside the CDR3, taken from reference TRBV30 and TRBJ2-7): SQTIHQWPATLVQPVGSPLSLECTVEGTSNPNLYWYRQAAGRGLQLLFYSVGIGQISSEVPQNLSASRPQDRQFILSSKKLLLSDSGFYLCAWSPGKLYEQYFGPGTRLTVT.

This clone was seen only once. The chain combines TRBV4-1 with TRBJ2-7; 10 bases are shared with TRBD1. With 2 bases clipped from V and 3 bases from J, the junction kept 16 bases outside the gene matches. This CDR3 region has 19 residues. CDR1 is MGHRA, CDR2 YSYEKL, per germline. The CDR3 sequence is CASSQSPSPTGGAFYEQYF. CDR3 in DNA: TGCGCCAGCAGCCAATCCCCCTCGCCGACAGGGGGCGCCTTCTACGAGCAGTACTTC.

The chain links TRBV19 to TRBJ1-2; the D is unclear. Germline loops: CDR1 LNHDA, CDR2 SQIVND (reference sequence). Trimming left V 5 bases short and J 4 bases short, with 17 bases between. The CDR3 is made up of 15 amino acids. As DNA, the CDR3 is TGTGCCAGTAGTGCCCGGCGGGCGCTGGGCTATGGCTACACCTTC. Translated: CASSARRALGYGYTF.

The rearrangement links TRBV11-2 to TRBJ2-3, with 14 bases matching TRBD2. This CDR3 comprises 16 residues. With V trimmed by 5 bases and J by 7 bases, 8 bases remained unmatched. From germline, CDR1 is SGHAT and CDR2 FQNNGV. The CDR3 DNA reads as TGTGCCAGCAGCCCCTGGACTAGCGGGGGGCCGAATACGCAGTATTTT. Its protein product is CASSPWTSGGPNTQYF. The whole variable domain, filled in from reference TRBV11-2 and TRBJ2-3, reads EAGVAQSPRYKIIEKRQSVAFWCNPISGHATLYWYQQILGQGPKLLIQFQNNGVVDDSQLPKDRFSAERLKGVDSTLKIQPAKLEDSAVYLCASSPWTSGGPNTQYFGPGTRLTVL.

V and J are TRBV11-2 and TRBJ2-7, with 8 bases lining up with TRBD1. CDR1 is SGHAT, CDR2 FQNNGV, per germline. The V segment lost 4 bases and the J segment 6 bases; nucleotides outside the gene matches: 11. There are 15 residues in the CDR3. CDR3 coding DNA: TGTGCCAGCAGCTCCAGACCGACAGGGGAAAGCGAGCAGTACTTC. It codes for CASSSRPTGESEQYF.